Sequencing of this T cell receptor beta chain was carried out in a study of PD-L1 blockade in urothelial cancer. Study-level results: Greater 3-week expansion of tumor-associated blood clones was recorded for durable-benefit patients.

Repertoires were generated with immunoSEQ multiplex PCR, while TCRdb's copy carries only in-frame clones and drops some. This sample has some 77,000 clones, with about 85% found just once. A single count supports this clone. Antigen unknown. J lost 3 bases, V lost 2 bases, and 11 bases had no gene match. This CDR3 has 18 residues. Germline V CDR1 and CDR2: MNHNS, SASEGT. This chain links TRBV6-1 with TRBJ2-7, with TRBD2 matching 12 bases. Sequenced material: PBMCs, taken around atezolizumab (anti-PD-L1) treatment. This TCR came from a woman aged 70 to 79 with urothelial cancer. In DNA form, the CDR3 reads TGTGCCAGCAGTGAATGGATGACTAGCGGGGGCCCCGGCTACGAGCAGTACTTC. Encoded protein: CASSEWMTSGGPGYEQYF.